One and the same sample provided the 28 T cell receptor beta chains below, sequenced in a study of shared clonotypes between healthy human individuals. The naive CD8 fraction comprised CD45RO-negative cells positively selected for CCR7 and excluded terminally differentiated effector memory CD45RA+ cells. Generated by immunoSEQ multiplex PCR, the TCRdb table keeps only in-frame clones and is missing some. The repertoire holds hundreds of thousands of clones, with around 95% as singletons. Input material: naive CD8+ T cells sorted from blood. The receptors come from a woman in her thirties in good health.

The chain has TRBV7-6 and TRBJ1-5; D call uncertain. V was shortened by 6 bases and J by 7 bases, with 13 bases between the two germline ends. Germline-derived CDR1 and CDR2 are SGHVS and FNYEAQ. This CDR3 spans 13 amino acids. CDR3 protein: CASSSWAGQPQHF. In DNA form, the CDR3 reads TGTGCCAGCAGTTCCTGGGCGGGGCAGCCCCAGCATTTT.

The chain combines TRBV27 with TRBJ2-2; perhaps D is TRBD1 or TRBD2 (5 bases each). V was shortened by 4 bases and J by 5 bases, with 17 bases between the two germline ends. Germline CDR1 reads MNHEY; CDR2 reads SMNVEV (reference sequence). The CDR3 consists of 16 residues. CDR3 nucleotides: TGTGCCAGCAGTTGGGACGGGCGTCCCGGAACCGGGGAGCTGTTTTTT. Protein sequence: CASSWDGRPGTGELFF.

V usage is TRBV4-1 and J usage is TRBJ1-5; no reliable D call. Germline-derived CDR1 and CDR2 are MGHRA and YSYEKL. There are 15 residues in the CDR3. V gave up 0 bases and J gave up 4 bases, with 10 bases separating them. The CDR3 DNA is TGCGCCAGCAGCCAAGATGGACCGTGGAATCAGCCCCAGCATTTT. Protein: CASSQDGPWNQPQHF.

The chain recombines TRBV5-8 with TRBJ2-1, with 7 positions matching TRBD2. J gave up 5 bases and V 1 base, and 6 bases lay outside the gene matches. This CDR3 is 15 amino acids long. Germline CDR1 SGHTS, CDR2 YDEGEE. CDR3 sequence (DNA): TGTGCCAGCAGCTTGTCTAGCGGACGCAACAATGAGCAGTTCTTC. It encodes CASSLSSGRNNEQFF.

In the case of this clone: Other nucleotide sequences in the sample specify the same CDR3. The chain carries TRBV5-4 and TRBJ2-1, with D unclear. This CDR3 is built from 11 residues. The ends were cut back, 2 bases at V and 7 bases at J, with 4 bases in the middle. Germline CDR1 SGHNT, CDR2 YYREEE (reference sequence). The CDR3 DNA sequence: TGTGCCAGCAGCTTACTAAATGAGCAGTTCTTC. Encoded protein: CASSLLNEQFF. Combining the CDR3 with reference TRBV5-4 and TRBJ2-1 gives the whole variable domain ETGVTQSPTHLIKTRGQQVTLRCSSQSGHNTVSWYQQALGQGPQFIFQYYREEENGRGNFPPRFSGLQFPNYSSELNVNALELDDSALYLCASSLLNEQFFGPGTRLTVL.

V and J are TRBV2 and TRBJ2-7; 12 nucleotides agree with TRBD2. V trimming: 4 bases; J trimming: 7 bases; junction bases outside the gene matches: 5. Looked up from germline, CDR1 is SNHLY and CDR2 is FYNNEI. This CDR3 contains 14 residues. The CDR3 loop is CASSGRTSGIEQYF. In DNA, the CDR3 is TGTGCCAGCAGTGGTCGGACTAGCGGGATTGAGCAGTACTTC. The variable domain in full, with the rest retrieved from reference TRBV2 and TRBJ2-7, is EPEVTQTPSHQVTQMGQEVILRCVPISNHLYFYWYRQILGQKVEFLVSFYNNEISEKSEIFDDQFSVERPDGSNFTLKIRSTKLEDSAMYFCASSGRTSGIEQYFGPGTRLTVT.

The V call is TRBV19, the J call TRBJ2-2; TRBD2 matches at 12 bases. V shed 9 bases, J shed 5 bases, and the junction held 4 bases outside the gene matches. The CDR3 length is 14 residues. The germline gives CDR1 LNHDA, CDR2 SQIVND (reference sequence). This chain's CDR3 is CASGLAGSTGELFF. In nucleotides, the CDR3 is TGTGCCAGCGGACTAGCGGGGAGTACCGGGGAGCTGTTTTTT.

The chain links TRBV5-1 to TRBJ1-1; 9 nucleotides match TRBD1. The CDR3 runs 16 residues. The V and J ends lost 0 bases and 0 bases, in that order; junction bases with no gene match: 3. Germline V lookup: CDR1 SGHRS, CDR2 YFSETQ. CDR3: CASSLDRGLLNTEAFF. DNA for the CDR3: TGCGCCAGCAGCTTGGACAGGGGGCTACTGAACACTGAAGCTTTCTTT.

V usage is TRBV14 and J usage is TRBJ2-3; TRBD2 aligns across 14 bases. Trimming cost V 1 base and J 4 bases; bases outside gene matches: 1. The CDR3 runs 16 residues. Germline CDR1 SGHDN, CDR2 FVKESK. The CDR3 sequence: CASSQAGLAGADTQYF. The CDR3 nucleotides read TGTGCCAGCAGCCAAGCGGGACTAGCGGGAGCAGATACGCAGTATTTT.

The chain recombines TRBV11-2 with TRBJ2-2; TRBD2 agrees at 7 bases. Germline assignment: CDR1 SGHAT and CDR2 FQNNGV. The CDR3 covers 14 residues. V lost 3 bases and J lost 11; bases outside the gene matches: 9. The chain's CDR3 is CASSLVGRESELFF. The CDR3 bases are TGTGCCAGCAGCTTGGTGGGGCGGGAGAGTGAGCTGTTTTTT. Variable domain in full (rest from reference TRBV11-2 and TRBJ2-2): EAGVAQSPRYKIIEKRQSVAFWCNPISGHATLYWYQQILGQGPKLLIQFQNNGVVDDSQLPKDRFSAERLKGVDSTLKIQPAKLEDSAVYLCASSLVGRESELFFGEGSRLTVL.

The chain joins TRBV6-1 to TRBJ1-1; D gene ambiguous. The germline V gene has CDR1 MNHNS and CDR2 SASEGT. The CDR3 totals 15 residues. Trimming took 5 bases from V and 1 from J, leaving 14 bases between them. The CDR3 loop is CASSPLTPENTEAFF. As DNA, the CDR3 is TGTGCCAGCAGTCCTCTCACACCGGAGAACACTGAAGCTTTCTTT.

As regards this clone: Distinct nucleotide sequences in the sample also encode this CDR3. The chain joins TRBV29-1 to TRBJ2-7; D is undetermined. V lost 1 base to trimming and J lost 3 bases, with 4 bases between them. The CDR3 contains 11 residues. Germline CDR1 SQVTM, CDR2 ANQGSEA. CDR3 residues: CSVEAGYEQYF. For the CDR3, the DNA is TGCAGCGTTGAAGCGGGCTACGAGCAGTACTTC.

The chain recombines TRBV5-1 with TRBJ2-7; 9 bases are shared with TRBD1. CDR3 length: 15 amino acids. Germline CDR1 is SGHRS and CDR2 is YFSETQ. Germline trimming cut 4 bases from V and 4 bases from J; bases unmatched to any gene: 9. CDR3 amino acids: CASSPGTGREYEQYF. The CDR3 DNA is TGCGCCAGCAGCCCGGGGACAGGGAGGGAGTACGAGCAGTACTTC.

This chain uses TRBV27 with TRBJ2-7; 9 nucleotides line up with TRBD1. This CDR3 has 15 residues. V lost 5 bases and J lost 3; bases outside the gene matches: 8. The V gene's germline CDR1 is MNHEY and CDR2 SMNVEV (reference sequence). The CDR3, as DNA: TGTGCCAGCAGTCGAGGACAGGGGTCGGTCTACGAGCAGTACTTC. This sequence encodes CASSRGQGSVYEQYF.

CDR3 residues: CASSTLGQEIYPTNEKLFF. The CDR3 nucleotides are TGTGCCAGTAGTACCCTCGGGCAGGAAATATACCCAACTAATGAAAAACTGTTTTTT. The chain joins TRBV19 to TRBJ1-4; no clear D gene. There are 19 residues in the CDR3. Germline V gene data show CDR1 as LNHDA and CDR2 as SQIVND (reference sequence). V lost 4 bases and J lost 0, with 21 bases in between. The full variable domain, its missing parts supplied by reference TRBV19 and TRBJ1-4, is DGGITQSPKYLFRKEGQNVTLSCEQNLNHDAMYWYRQDPGQGLRLIYYSQIVNDFQKGDIAEGYSVSREKKESFPLTVTSAQKNPTAFYLCASSTLGQEIYPTNEKLFFGSGTQLSVL.

The CDR3 here is CASSLGGNQETQYF. The CDR3 DNA reads TGTGCCAGCAGTCTCGGAGGGAATCAAGAGACCCAGTACTTC. The chain carries TRBV6-5 and TRBJ2-5; D possibly corresponds to TRBD2 (6 bases). V lost 5 bases and J lost 2, with 12 bases in between. The CDR3 consists of 14 residues. The germline V gene encodes CDR1 MNHEY and CDR2 SVGAGI.

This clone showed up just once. CDR3 sequence: CASSFVGGTTLEQYF. For the CDR3, the DNA is TGTGCCAGCAGTTTTGTCGGGGGGACTACCCTCGAGCAGTACTTC. V and J are TRBV28 and TRBJ2-7, with 7 bases lining up with TRBD2. The CDR3 sequence is 15 residues long. Germline CDR1 is MDHEN and CDR2 is SYDVKM. J was trimmed by 6 bases and V by 3 bases; bases with no gene match: 11.

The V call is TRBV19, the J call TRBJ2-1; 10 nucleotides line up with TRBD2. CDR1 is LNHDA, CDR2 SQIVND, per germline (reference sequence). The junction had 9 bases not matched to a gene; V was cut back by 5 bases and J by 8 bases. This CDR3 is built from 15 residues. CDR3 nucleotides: TGTGCCAGTAGTTGGACTAGCGGCAGCTCTGATGAGCAGTTCTTC. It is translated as CASSWTSGSSDEQFF.

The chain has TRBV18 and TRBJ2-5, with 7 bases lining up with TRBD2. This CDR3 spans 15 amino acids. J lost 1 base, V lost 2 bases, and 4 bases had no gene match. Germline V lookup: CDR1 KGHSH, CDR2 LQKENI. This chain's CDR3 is CASSPEAGRQETQYF. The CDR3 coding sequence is TGTGCCAGCTCACCAGAAGCGGGACGCCAAGAGACCCAGTACTTC.

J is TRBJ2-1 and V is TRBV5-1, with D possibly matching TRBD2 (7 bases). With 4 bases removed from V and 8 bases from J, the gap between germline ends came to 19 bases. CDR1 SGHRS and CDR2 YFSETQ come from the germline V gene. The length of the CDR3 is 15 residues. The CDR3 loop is CASSPEGGRIYEQFF. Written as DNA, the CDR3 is TGCGCCAGCAGCCCCGAGGGGGGGCGCATTTATGAGCAGTTCTTC.

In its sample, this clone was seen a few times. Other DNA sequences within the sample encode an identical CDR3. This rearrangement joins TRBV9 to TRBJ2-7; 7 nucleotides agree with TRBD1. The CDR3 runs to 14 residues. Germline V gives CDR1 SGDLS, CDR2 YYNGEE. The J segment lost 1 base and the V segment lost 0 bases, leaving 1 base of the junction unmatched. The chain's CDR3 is CASSVGDSSYEQYF. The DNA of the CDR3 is TGTGCCAGCAGCGTAGGGGACAGTTCCTACGAGCAGTACTTC.

In DNA, the CDR3 is TGCAGCGTTGAATCGCGTGCCGCCGAGACCCAGTACTTC. It encodes CSVESRAAETQYF. The chain joins TRBV29-1 to TRBJ2-5; the D is unclear. CDR1 and CDR2 from the germline V gene are SQVTM and ANQGSEA. The CDR3 is made up of 13 amino acids. V shed 2 bases and J shed 5 bases, with 12 bases lying between them.

The CDR3 sequence is CASSDRANTGELFF. The CDR3 DNA sequence: TGTGCCAGCAGCGACCGCGCGAACACCGGGGAGCTGTTTTTT. V usage is TRBV7-2 and J usage is TRBJ2-2; no definite D call. Germline V lookup: CDR1 SGHTA, CDR2 FQGNSA. The CDR3 loop spans 14 amino acids. V lost 5 bases and J 0 bases, leaving 7 bases between the germline ends.

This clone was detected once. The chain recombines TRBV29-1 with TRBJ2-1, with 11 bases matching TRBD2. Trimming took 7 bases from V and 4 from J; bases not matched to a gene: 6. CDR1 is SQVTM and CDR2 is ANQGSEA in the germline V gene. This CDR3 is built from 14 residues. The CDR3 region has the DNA TGCAGCGCTCAAGGACTAGCGGGTTACAATGAGCAGTTCTTC. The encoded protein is CSAQGLAGYNEQFF.

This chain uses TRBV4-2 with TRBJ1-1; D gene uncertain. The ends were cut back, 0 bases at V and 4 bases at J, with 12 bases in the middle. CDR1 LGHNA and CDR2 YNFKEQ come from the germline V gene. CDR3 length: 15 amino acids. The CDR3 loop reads CASSQDKQSGTEAFF. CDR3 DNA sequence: TGTGCCAGCAGCCAAGATAAACAGTCGGGCACTGAAGCTTTCTTT.

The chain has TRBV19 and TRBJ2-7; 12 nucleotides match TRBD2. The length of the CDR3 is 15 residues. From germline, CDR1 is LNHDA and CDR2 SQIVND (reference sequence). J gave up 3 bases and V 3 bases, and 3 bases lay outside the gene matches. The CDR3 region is CASSIWGLAGYEQYF. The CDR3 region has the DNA TGTGCCAGTAGTATCTGGGGACTAGCGGGCTACGAGCAGTACTTC.

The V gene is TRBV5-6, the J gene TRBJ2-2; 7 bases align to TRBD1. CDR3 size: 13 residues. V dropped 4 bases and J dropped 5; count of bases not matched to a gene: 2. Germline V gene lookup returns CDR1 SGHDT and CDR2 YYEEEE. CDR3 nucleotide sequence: TGTGCCAGCAGCAAGACAGGGACCGGGGAGCTGTTTTTT. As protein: CASSKTGTGELFF. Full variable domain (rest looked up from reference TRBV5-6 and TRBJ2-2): DAGVTQSPTHLIKTRGQQVTLRCSPKSGHDTVSWYQQALGQGPQFIFQYYEEEERQRGNFPDRFSGHQFPNYSSELNVNALLLGDSALYLCASSKTGTGELFFGEGSRLTVL.

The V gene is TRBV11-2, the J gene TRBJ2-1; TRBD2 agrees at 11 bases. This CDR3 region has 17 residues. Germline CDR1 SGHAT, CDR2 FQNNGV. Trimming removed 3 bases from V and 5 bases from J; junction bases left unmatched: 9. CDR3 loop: CASSLDWGTSGHNEQFF. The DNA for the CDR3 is TGTGCCAGCAGCTTGGATTGGGGGACTAGCGGCCACAATGAGCAGTTCTTC.